This TCR beta chain was retrieved from a study of blood T cell repertoires in COVID-19 (dated by TCRdb to 2020 to 2021). Study-level background: Samples covering the acute and convalescent phases of COVID-19 were provided by collaborators in the United States, Italy and Spain. The material from the prospective study consisted of cDNA or gDNA derived from T cells, B-cell-depleted T cells, or PBMCs. Subjects who had been exposed to COVID-19, were actively infected with it, or had recovered from it provided the deeply sampled blood TCRbeta repertoires that made up the dataset. The repertoires were released in a freely available public database intended as a resource for research on the immune response to SARS-CoV-2. Samples were obtained from the ongoing ImmuneRACE study (first 160 participants) and from some 1,200 subjects provided by 6 global collaborators. Sample metadata almost always included a de-identified subject ID, COVID-19 status, age in years and sex. Where available, HLA class I and class II types were obtained from metadata supplied by the sample provider rather than from assay-based typing. Overall study results and their limits: The amount of clinical and demographic metadata varied by source and participant and was provided uncurated.

TCRbeta CDR3 regions were amplified from genomic DNA using the immunoSEQ Assay, a bias-controlled multiplex PCR. The published analysis was carried out like this. Within the assay, amplification of reference gene primers was used to estimate how many nucleated cells each sample contained. To quantify the absolute abundance of each unique TCRbeta CDR3 rearrangement, sequence reads were collapsed and filtered. For each sample, productive Simpson clonality was calculated by taking the square root of Simpson's diversity index across productive rearrangements. This immuneACCESS table, as held by TCRdb, lists in-frame sequences with V and J called but not all clones. Of the missing ones, under half trace to an unresolved V gene in checked studies; the others have no known cause. That table supplies the V and J calls and clone size; D and trimming were determined from the DNA. This sample gives 250,000 to 400,000 clones in total; around 88% of them show up just once. The ten largest account for 1.5% to 2% of the sample.

One collaborating source in Seattle enrolled patients during active infection and followed them longitudinally through the course of disease. Each collaborating institution followed its own protocols to collect whole blood in K2EDTA tubes. For TCRbeta analysis, collaborators shipped samples in one of three forms: frozen whole blood, isolated PBMCs, or DNA extracted from either of those sample types. Including cysteine and phenylalanine, the CDR3 has 13 amino acids. The DNA shown is the 39-base CDR3, in frame from base 1. Based on the germline V gene, the CDR1 and CDR2 sequences are MNHEY and SVGEGT. A distance of 5 bases separates the germline ends of V and J, which lose 2 bases and 1 base respectively. As for this clone: This clone's antigen is unknown. It has no much larger one-base neighbor in the sample; base qualities were not kept.

Sequencing was carried out using peripheral blood. This TCR was sampled from a woman under 40 with COVID-19, enrolled during active disease. The sequence joins TRBV6-2 or TRBV6-3 to TRBJ1-1; the D segment cannot be called with confidence. The DNA reads as follows: TGTGCCAGCAGTTACGGGCAGAACACTGAAGCTTTCTTT. This sequence encodes CASSYGQNTEAFF.